These T cell receptor beta chains were read from a single sample in a study of shared clonotypes between healthy human individuals. The repertoire was sequenced with immunoSEQ multiplex PCR; TCRdb's copy has only in-frame clones and lacks some. The data hold some 96,000 clones, with roughly 45% observed a single time. The sequenced material came from PBMCs. The source of these receptors is a woman between 40 and 55 years old in good health. Some clones in this sample may be carry-over from other donors' samples. Each CDR3 is given with its conserved first and last residue. The D gene is left open where the match is weak. Rows may omit the clone size; those that give it use once, few, many or a size class.

V gene	clone size	J gene	D gene	CDR3 protein	CDR3 DNA
TRBV2	once	TRBJ2-5	.	CASMYQETQYF	TGTGCCAGCATGTACCAAGAGACCCAGTACTTC
TRBV28	few	TRBJ2-7	.	CASTGSGSRTTPYEQYF	TGTGCCAGCACCGGCAGCGGGTCGAGGACAACACCCTACGAGCAGTACTTC
TRBV5-4	.	TRBJ2-4	.	CASSLNPRGILAKNIQYF	TGTGCCAGCAGCTTGAATCCCCGGGGGATCCTAGCCAAAAACATTCAGTACTTC
TRBV5-1	.	TRBJ2-7	.	CASSAQIGEYEQYF	TGCGCCAGCAGCGCCCAAATCGGGGAGTACGAGCAGTACTTC
TRBV10-2	.	TRBJ2-1	TRBD2	CASGLSGSNNEQFF	TGCGCCAGCGGATTAAGCGGGAGTAACAATGAGCAGTTCTTC
TRBV28	many	TRBJ2-7	.	CASSPYTKQYF	TGTGCCAGCAGTCCCTATACGAAGCAGTACTTC
TRBV30	.	TRBJ1-1	.	CALRQMVNTEAFF	TGTGCCCTCAGACAGATGGTGAACACTGAAGCTTTCTTT
TRBV27	few	TRBJ1-6	TRBD1	CASRPGQPNSPLHF	TGTGCCAGTCGACCGGGACAGCCTAATTCACCCCTCCACTTT
TRBV7-2	.	TRBJ2-7	TRBD2	CASSSLAGVAEQYF	TGTGCCAGCAGCTCACTAGCGGGAGTGGCCGAGCAGTACTTC
TRBV18	.	TRBJ1-2	.	CASSGGPYGYTF	TGTGCCAGCTCGGGGGGGCCCTATGGCTACACCTTC
TRBV4-1	few	TRBJ1-5	TRBD1	CASSQDGQGNQPQHF	TGCGCCAGCAGCCAAGATGGACAGGGCAATCAGCCCCAGCATTTT
TRBV29-1	many	TRBJ2-3	.	CSTSEAVTMADTQYF	TGCAGCACGTCAGAGGCGGTGACGATGGCAGATACGCAGTATTTT
TRBV9	.	TRBJ2-3	.	CASSVDGHEADTQYF	TGTGCCAGCAGCGTAGACGGCCACGAGGCAGATACGCAGTATTTT
TRBV30	few	TRBJ2-1	.	CAWTPVMNEQFF	TGTGCCTGGACCCCCGTGATGAATGAGCAGTTCTTC